A single count supports the clone carrying this T cell receptor beta chain. Original handling: The authors estimated nucleated cell counts from reference gene primer amplification. Clones were read by immunoSEQ multiplex PCR, and TCRdb kept only the in-frame ones, dropping some. That table is the source of V, J and clone size, and D and trimming were worked out from the DNA. There are roughly 140,000 clones in the sample; roughly 85% occur only once, and over 2.5% lies in the top ten. These data come from a study of blood T cell repertoires in COVID-19. In the study overall: Collection of acute and convalescent COVID-19 samples took place in the United States, Italy and Spain. T cells, B-cell-depleted T cells, or PBMCs supplied cDNA or gDNA.

The CDR3 sequence is 13 residues long. Trimming cost V 4 bases and J 1 base, with 10 bases left between them. Germline V gene data show CDR1 as SQVTM and CDR2 as ANQGSEA. The J gene is TRBJ1-1, the V gene TRBV29-1; unclear D gene. The TCR sequence derives from a man aged 50-60 years with acute or convalescent COVID-19. Sequencing was carried out using peripheral blood. CDR3 residues: CSVARSPNTEAFF. Here the CDR3 DNA reads TGCAGCGTTGCTCGGTCCCCGAACACTGAAGCTTTCTTT.